The sequence of this T cell receptor beta chain was determined in a study of T cells in Graves' hyperthyroidism and ophthalmopathy (dated by TCRdb to 2018 to 2020). Study-level background: Peripheral blood was collected at initial diagnosis, before any treatment. For training and testing, the roughly 93 patients in the discovery cohort were randomly divided in a 7:3 ratio. A discovery cohort of roughly 96 patients, 43 with Graves' ophthalmopathy and 57 with stable Graves' hyperthyroidism, was used to find distinguishing TCR V-J signatures. After sampling, hyperthyroidism patients received methimazole starting at 30 mg daily, and ophthalmopathy patients received high-dose intravenous methylprednisolone. Prospective prediction of ophthalmopathy was tested in an independent validation cohort consisting of 18 hyperthyroidism patients and 15 to 17 patients who later progressed to ophthalmopathy. TCR Vbeta CDR3 sequencing of 130 to 150 peripheral blood samples (more than 40 ophthalmopathy, approximately 80 hyperthyroidism and approximately 17 progressor patients) is reported in the paper. Thyroid tissue and blood T-cell repertoires from six Graves' hyperthyroidism patients were also compared in the study.

TCR beta CDR3 regions were amplified from RNA transcripts. A first-round RT-PCR of the TCR CDR3 used the HTBI primer set with the Qiagen OneStep RT-PCR kit. A second multiplex PCR round built the libraries, followed by size selection and purification. Libraries were sequenced paired-end with 100 bp reads on an Illumina HiSeq2000. The source study handled its data this way. Raw data were processed with SOAPnuke, discarding reads with adapters, uncalled bases, mean Phred below 15, or no exact constant-primer or identifier match. COPE v1.2.5 was used to merge the high-quality paired reads, and each unique nucleotide sequence was defined as a clonotype. MiTCR v1.1 was used to align clonotypes to the IMGT TRBV, TRBD and TRBJ reference segments. Only V-J combinations with frequency above 0.0001, covering about 99% of repertoires, were analysed. The TCS score was defined as F50 (clonal expansion) divided by E x V (chaos), with BLOSUM62-based TCRdist calculated between CDR3 peptides within each V-J. Welch's t-statistics and random forest reduced some 510 V-J features to fewer than 15, which were used in a naive Bayes classifier (R e1071). In-frame beta chains were kept once TCRdb had trimmed the public reads at Q25 with fastp and called clones with MiXCR. Records with the same CDR3 protein are collapsed into one entry carrying the most frequent genes and DNA. TCRdb's processing, not the authors', yielded these V and J calls. The table for this sample lists 200,000 to 250,000 distinct CDR3 sequences; 16% of them were counted only once. The leading ten clones occupy 28% of the sample.

V is pared back by 5 bases and J by 6 bases, with 9 bases lying between the germline termini. The CDR3 measures 12 amino acids from cysteine to phenylalanine. Only the CDR3 part of the read is kept: 36 bases, read in frame from the first base. CDR1 and CDR2 are read off the germline V gene as MNHNS and SASEGT. What the authors observed across the whole study: A 13 V-J signature model separated ophthalmopathy from stable hyperthyroidism, with 87.88% sensitivity and 81.08% specificity in cross-validation and 80%/75% in testing. No statistical method was used to set the sample size in advance, and investigators knew the group allocation. Most expanded thyroid clonotypes (frequency above 0.001) were also found in blood, which suggests that blood repertoires may mirror thyroid immune responses. During validation, the model predicted progression to ophthalmopathy a median of about 5.9 months ahead of onset, with almost 71% sensitivity and 72% to 85% specificity.

Ophthalmopathy patients had moderately to severely active disease, with a Clinical Activity Score of 3 or more, a NOSPECS grade of 4 or more, and a disease duration of less than 3 months. Any patient with an uncontrolled infection, another autoimmune disease, pregnancy or lactation was excluded. Clinical symptoms, serum thyroxine and TRAb, thyroid ultrasound, and orbital computed tomography formed the basis for the diagnoses. Ficoll-Paque density gradient centrifugation was used to isolate PBMCs from 9.5 to 10 ml of fresh peripheral blood. Trizol reagent was used to extract total RNA, and RNA quality was then checked on an Agilent 2100 Bioanalyzer. There are many counts of this clonotype. Its binding antigen is unknown. Base qualities are not at hand, and no much larger clone is one base apart.

This TCR derives from a woman in her late teens or twenties with Graves' ophthalmopathy. The chain couples TRBV6-1 to TRBJ2-3, with the D gene too uncertain to name. Input material: blood. DNA sequence: TGTGCCAGCAGTTGGCCCGGGGATACGCAGTATTTT. The encoded protein is CASSWPGDTQYF.